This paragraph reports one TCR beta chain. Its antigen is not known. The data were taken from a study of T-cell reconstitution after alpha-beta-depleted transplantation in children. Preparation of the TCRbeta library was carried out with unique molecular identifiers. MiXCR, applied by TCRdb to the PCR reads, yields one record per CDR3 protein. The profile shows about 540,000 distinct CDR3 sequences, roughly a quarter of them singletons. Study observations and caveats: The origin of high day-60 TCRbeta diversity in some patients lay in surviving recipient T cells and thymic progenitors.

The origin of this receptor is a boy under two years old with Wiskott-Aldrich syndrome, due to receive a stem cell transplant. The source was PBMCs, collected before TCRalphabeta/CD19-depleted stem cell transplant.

The CDR3 region is CASSLFQGGYNEQFF. Written as DNA, the CDR3 is TGTGCCAGCAGTTTATTCCAGGGTGGCTACAATGAGCAGTTCTTC. The J gene is TRBJ2-1, the V gene TRBV27; D possibly corresponds to TRBD1 (5 bases). Looked up from germline, CDR1 is MNHEY and CDR2 is SMNVEV (reference sequence). This CDR3 has 15 residues. V lost 1 base and J 3 bases, leaving 10 bases between the germline ends.